This T cell receptor beta chain was sequenced for a study of blood T cell repertoires in COVID-19. Study information: Some COVID-19 samples were acute and others convalescent; all came from the United States, Italy and Spain.

The CDR3 contains 14 residues. Germline assignment: CDR1 DFQATT and CDR2 SNEGSKA (reference sequence). Trimming took 3 bases from V and 5 from J; bases not matched to a gene: 9. Original handling: Amplification of reference gene primers was used by the study to estimate nucleated cell counts. Some clones are missing from TCRdb's copy, which holds only in-frame ones; the method was immunoSEQ multiplex PCR. The V and J calls and clone size come from that table; D and trimming were worked out from the DNA. The sample holds about 61,000 clones, approximately 79% seen once. This receptor was taken from a woman in her sixties or seventies with acute or convalescent COVID-19. The sequenced sample consisted of peripheral blood. The chain carries TRBV20-1 and TRBJ1-2; 7 nucleotides agree with TRBD1. For the CDR3, the DNA is TGCAGTGCTAGTGGACAGGACTCCCAATATGGCTACACCTTC. It encodes CSASGQDSQYGYTF.